The 29 T cell receptor beta chains listed next were all sequenced from one sample in a study of CD8+CD57+ T cells in acquired aplastic anemia. Profiling of TCR beta VDJ combinations and CDR3 sequences used genomic DNA as template. In TCRdb, the reads were re-called with MiXCR into one record per CDR3 protein. The sample contains around 250,000 distinct CDR3 sequences, roughly half of which appear only once. Sample: sorted CD4+, CD8+, or CD8+CD57+ T cells (not recorded which) from PBMCs. The receptors derive from a human donor with severe aplastic anemia or a healthy control (not recorded which).

This chain uses TRBV20-1 with TRBJ1-5; a weak D match, TRBD1 (5 bases). The germline V gene encodes CDR1 DFQATT and CDR2 SNEGSKA (reference sequence). The V and J ends lost 3 bases and 14 bases respectively, with 20 bases between them. This CDR3 is built from 13 residues. For the CDR3, the DNA is TGCAGTGCTAGGGGGGATCAGGTTGCCTACGAGCATTTT. Translated: CSARGDQVAYEHF.

On this clonotype: A junction boundary mismatches the germline segment, possibly from a read error. The CDR3 nucleotides are TGTGCCAACAGCTTATACACAGATACGCAGTATTTT. Its translation is CANSLYTDTQYF. The genes are TRBV11-2 and TRBJ2-3; unclear D gene. CDR3 length equals 12 residues. Germline lookup yields CDR1 SGHAT and CDR2 FQNNGV.

This clonotype has a count of ten or more. This chain connects TRBV5-1 to TRBJ2-1; 7 nucleotides align to TRBD1. The CDR3 spans 16 residues. J lost 3 bases, V lost 3 bases, and 9 bases had no gene match. The germline V gene has CDR1 SGHRS and CDR2 YFSETQ. In DNA form, the CDR3 reads TGCGCCAGCAGCTGGCAAGGGGGCTTGGACTACAATGAGCAGTTCTTC. Amino acids: CASSWQGGLDYNEQFF.

The chain combines TRBV2 with TRBJ1-1, with unresolved D. The V gene lost 1 base and the J gene lost 3 bases, with 9 bases spanning the gap. Germline-derived CDR1 and CDR2 are SNHLY and FYNNEI. CDR3 length: 14 amino acids. CDR3 loop: CASSEGGRYTEAFF. The CDR3 DNA is TGTGCCAGCAGTGAAGGAGGCAGATACACTGAAGCTTTCTTT.

This clonotype was observed at least ten times. This rearrangement joins TRBV5-1 to TRBJ1-1; 10 positions match TRBD1. Germline-derived CDR1 and CDR2 are SGHRS and YFSETQ. Trimming at V came to 0 bases and at J to 0 bases, leaving 2 bases not matched to a gene. The CDR3 contains 16 residues. CDR3 in amino acids: CASSLGQGALNTEAFF. The CDR3 nucleotides read TGCGCCAGCAGCTTGGGACAGGGGGCCCTGAACACTGAAGCTTTCTTT.

V usage is TRBV12-3 or TRBV12-4 and J usage is TRBJ1-2; 9 nucleotides align to TRBD1. V lost 6 bases, J lost 3 bases, and 5 bases stayed unmatched. The CDR3 is 14 residues long. The chain's CDR3 is CASSRRDRDYGYTF. CDR3 DNA: TGTGCCAGCAGCCGCCGGGACAGGGACTATGGCTACACCTTC.

The J gene is TRBJ1-2, the V gene TRBV7-9; D is perhaps TRBD1 (6 bases). CDR1 and CDR2 (germline): SEHNR, FQNEAQ (reference sequence). Trimming left V 11 bases short and J 2 bases short, with 18 bases between. The CDR3 spans 14 residues. The DNA of the CDR3 is TGTGCCGGGACATGGGGGGATCTAAACTATGGCTACACCTTC. The encoded protein is CAGTWGDLNYGYTF.

This clonotype turned up a few times. The chain recombines TRBV7-8 with TRBJ2-5; 11 bases are shared with TRBD2. Unmatched junction bases numbered 3, after V lost 4 bases and J lost 2 bases. The CDR3 is 15 residues long. The germline gives CDR1 SGHVS, CDR2 FQNEAQ. CDR3 in amino acids: CASSSGLAVQETQYF. In DNA form, the CDR3 reads TGTGCCAGCAGCTCGGGACTAGCGGTACAAGAGACCCAGTACTTC.

DNA of the CDR3: TGTGCCACCAGTACTAGCAGGGGACAAAGCTCCTACAATGAGCAGTTCTTC. Translating it yields CATSTSRGQSSYNEQFF. The chain recombines TRBV24-1 with TRBJ2-1; the D call may be TRBD1 or TRBD2 (6 bases each). Looked up from germline, CDR1 is KGHDR and CDR2 is SFDVKD. The CDR3 extends over 17 amino acids. Trimming removed 6 bases from V and 0 bases from J, with 17 bases in between.

This clonotype was counted once. V and J are TRBV24-1 and TRBJ2-7; TRBD1 matches at 8 bases. CDR1 and CDR2 (germline): KGHDR, SFDVKD. V shed 9 bases, J shed 1 base, and the junction held 7 bases outside the gene matches. The CDR3 extends over 14 amino acids. CDR3: CATSSGQVSYEQYF. CDR3 coding DNA: TGTGCCACCTCGTCGGGACAGGTGTCCTACGAGCAGTACTTC.

This clonotype was detected ten times or more. The chain couples TRBV7-9 to TRBJ2-7; TRBD1 aligns across 8 bases. This CDR3 contains 14 residues. Per the germline V gene, CDR1 is SEHNR and CDR2 is FQNEAQ (reference sequence). J lost 1 base, V lost 3 bases, and 2 bases had no gene match. In nucleotides, the CDR3 is TGTGCCAGCAGCTTGGGACAGGCGTCCTACGAGCAGTACTTC. Translated: CASSLGQASYEQYF.

The V gene is TRBV6-5, the J gene TRBJ1-5; D is unresolved. TRBJ2-3 explains the end of the DNA better; the J call may be wrong. Germline V gives CDR1 MNHEY, CDR2 SVGAGI. CDR3 length: 14 amino acids. The CDR3 DNA is TGTGCCAGCAGTGAATTGGGATCCGATCAGCCCCAGTATTTT. Its translation is CASSELGSDQPQYF.

The V gene is TRBV5-1, the J gene TRBJ1-1, with D hard to call. The germline CDR1 and CDR2 sequences are SGHRS and YFSETQ. V was trimmed by 5 bases and J by 5 bases, leaving 10 bases between them. The CDR3 runs to 12 residues. The CDR3 DNA sequence: TGCGCCAGCAGGGGTGGGAAGACTGAAGCTTTCTTT. This sequence encodes CASRGGKTEAFF.

This clonotype was observed at least ten times. The CDR3 here is CASSKNYEQYF. The DNA for the CDR3 is TGTGCCAGCAGTAAGAATTACGAGCAGTACTTC. The gene calls are TRBV6-1 and TRBJ2-7, with D unclear. The V gene lost 5 bases and the J gene lost 4 bases, with 6 bases spanning the gap. CDR1 is MNHNS, CDR2 SASEGT, per germline. The CDR3 spans 11 residues.

The rearrangement joins TRBV5-4 to TRBJ1-2, with D hard to call. Trimming took off 2 bases at V and 4 bases at J, with 12 bases between the two ends. Germline CDR1 and CDR2: SGHNT and YYREEE (reference sequence). This CDR3 contains 14 residues. CDR3 residues: CASSLGQNRYGYTF. CDR3 coding DNA: TGTGCCAGCAGCTTAGGCCAGAACCGCTATGGCTACACCTTC.

This clonotype appeared a few times. This chain joins TRBV5-4 and TRBJ2-1, with TRBD2 identical over 8 bases. Germline CDR1 SGHNT, CDR2 YYREEE (reference sequence). The CDR3 is made up of 16 amino acids. V trimming: 4 bases; J trimming: 7 bases; junction bases outside the gene matches: 13. The CDR3 sequence is CASSVGRGGRTNEQFF. CDR3 coding DNA: TGTGCCAGCAGCGTTGGACGCGGGGGGCGGACTAATGAGCAGTTCTTC.

This clonotype has just a few counts. The chain is built from TRBV28 and TRBJ1-2, with TRBD1 matching 9 bases. V shed 4 bases and J 4 bases; nucleotides not matched to a gene: 7. The CDR3 totals 15 residues. CDR1 and CDR2 (germline): MDHEN, SYDVKM. The CDR3, as DNA: TGTGCCAGCAGTTCTTCCGGGACAGGGATCTATGGCTACACCTTC. Translating gives CASSSSGTGIYGYTF.

The genes are TRBV7-2 and TRBJ2-5; 10 bases are a match to TRBD2. This CDR3 spans 18 amino acids. The germline V gene encodes CDR1 SGHTA and CDR2 FQGNSA. Trimming took 5 bases from V and 3 from J; bases not matched to a gene: 15. As DNA, the CDR3 is TGTGCCAGCAGCCCGGGACTAGCGAGAGGCCTCAGGGAAGAGACCCAGTACTTC. Translation gives CASSPGLARGLREETQYF. Filled out from reference TRBV7-2 and TRBJ2-5, the complete variable domain reads GAGVSQSPSNKVTEKGKDVELRCDPISGHTALYWYRQSLGQGLEFLIYFQGNSAPDKSGLPSDRFSAERTGGSVSTLTIQRTQQEDSAVYLCASSPGLARGLREETQYFGPGTRLLVL.

As regards this clonotype: This may arise from a read error, as a much more abundant clone is one base away. The CDR3 bases are TGTGCCAGCAGGATAAATGAAAAACTGTTTTTT. Translation: CASRINEKLFF. The rearrangement uses TRBV3-1 and TRBJ1-4; D uncertain. Trimming stripped 6 bases from V and 5 bases from J, with 4 bases between. This CDR3 region has 11 residues. Germline V gives CDR1 LGHDT, CDR2 YNNKEL (reference sequence).

This clonotype was seen many times. The chain employs TRBV4-2 and TRBJ1-4; D unresolved. The CDR3 is made up of 16 amino acids. The germline V and J ends were trimmed by 0 bases and 6 bases, with 14 bases remaining between them. Per the germline V gene, CDR1 is LGHNA and CDR2 is YNFKEQ. The CDR3 region is CASSQDSRKTDEKLFF. The DNA for the CDR3 is TGTGCCAGCAGCCAAGATTCCCGAAAAACGGATGAAAAACTGTTTTTT.

With respect to this clonotype: This could be a read error, since a much larger clone is one nucleotide away. The rearrangement uses TRBV6-7 and TRBJ1-1; D might be TRBD1 (5 bases). TRBV6-7 is an ORF for which the function is uncertain. This CDR3 has 13 residues. Trimming removed 8 bases at V and 0 bases at J, with 10 bases between. The CDR3 sequence is CASQGVMNTEAFF. CDR3 nucleotides: TGTGCCAGCCAAGGGGTGATGAACACTGAAGCTTTCTTT.

The chain carries TRBV7-4 and TRBJ2-7; 7 positions match TRBD2. Germline-derived CDR1 and CDR2 are SGHVT and SQSDAQ. The CDR3 spans 14 residues. V was pared by 5 bases and J by 3 bases, with 7 bases of the junction left unmatched. DNA of the CDR3: TGTGCCAGCAGCGTTGGACTAGGTCACTACGAGCAGTACTTC. It codes for CASSVGLGHYEQYF.

This clonotype was seen at least ten times. This sequence joins TRBV25-1 and TRBJ1-2; tentative D call: TRBD1 (6 bases). Germline-derived CDR1 and CDR2 are MGHDK and SYGVNS. Between the trimmed V and J ends, which lost 3 bases and 12 bases, there was a span of 17 bases. The CDR3 is 13 residues long. In nucleotides, the CDR3 is TGTGCCAGCAGTGACCTAAAGGGGGGCGGTAACACCTTC. The encoded protein is CASSDLKGGGNTF.

This clonotype was seen only a few times. The rearrangement links TRBV19 to TRBJ2-1; a possible D gene is TRBD2 (5 bases). The ends were cut back, 6 bases at V and 0 bases at J, with 12 bases in the middle. Germline-derived CDR1 and CDR2 are LNHDA and SQIVND (reference sequence). This CDR3 spans 15 amino acids. The CDR3 nucleotides are TGTGCCAGTAGCTCAACTAGTAGCTCCTACAATGAGCAGTTCTTC. Translating it yields CASSSTSSSYNEQFF.

This clonotype was recorded a few times. The chain employs TRBV10-2 and TRBJ1-3; D is possibly TRBD1 (5 bases). Trimming removed 10 bases from V and 1 base from J, with 26 bases in between. CDR3 length equals 18 residues. From germline, CDR1 is WSHSY and CDR2 SAAADI. The chain's CDR3 is CATTDIKGRGRSGNTIYF. CDR3 DNA: TGCGCCACCACCGATATCAAGGGGAGGGGTAGATCTGGAAACACCATATATTTT.

The chain links TRBV20-1 to TRBJ2-7; 11 bases map to TRBD2. This CDR3 is 14 amino acids long. J gave up 1 base and V 6 bases, and 5 bases lay outside the gene matches. The germline CDR1 and CDR2 sequences are DFQATT and SNEGSKA (reference sequence). This CDR3 reads CSASLAGESYEQYF. For the CDR3, the DNA is TGCAGTGCCTCACTAGCGGGAGAGTCCTACGAGCAGTACTTC.

The sample holds one count of this clonotype. The V gene is TRBV5-1, the J gene TRBJ2-7, with TRBD2 identical over 9 bases. J lost 7 bases, V lost 10 bases, and 12 bases had no gene match. Germline V gene lookup returns CDR1 SGHRS and CDR2 YFSETQ. This CDR3 has 13 residues. CDR3 in DNA: TGCGCCTCCCGGGGCGGGGGGGCTGGGGAGCAGTACTTC. Its translation is CASRGGGAGEQYF.

The chain has TRBV19 and TRBJ1-1, with D unresolved. The CDR3 totals 13 residues. Trimming removed 6 bases from V and 0 bases from J, with 8 bases in between. CDR1 LNHDA and CDR2 SQIVND come from the germline V gene (reference sequence). The CDR3: CASRGIMNTEAFF. Written as DNA, the CDR3 is TGTGCCAGTAGGGGAATTATGAACACTGAAGCTTTCTTT.

Worth noting for this clonotype: Its ends do not fully match the called genes, so a read error is possible. This chain links TRBV15 with TRBJ1-5; tentatively, D is TRBD1 (5 bases). The CDR3 covers 17 residues. The V gene's germline CDR1 is LNHNV and CDR2 YYDKDF (reference sequence). The chain's CDR3 is CATSRVVGAFSNQPQHF. The CDR3, as DNA: TGTGCCACCAGTAGAGTGGTTGGGGCTTTTAGCAATCAGCCCCAGCATTTT.